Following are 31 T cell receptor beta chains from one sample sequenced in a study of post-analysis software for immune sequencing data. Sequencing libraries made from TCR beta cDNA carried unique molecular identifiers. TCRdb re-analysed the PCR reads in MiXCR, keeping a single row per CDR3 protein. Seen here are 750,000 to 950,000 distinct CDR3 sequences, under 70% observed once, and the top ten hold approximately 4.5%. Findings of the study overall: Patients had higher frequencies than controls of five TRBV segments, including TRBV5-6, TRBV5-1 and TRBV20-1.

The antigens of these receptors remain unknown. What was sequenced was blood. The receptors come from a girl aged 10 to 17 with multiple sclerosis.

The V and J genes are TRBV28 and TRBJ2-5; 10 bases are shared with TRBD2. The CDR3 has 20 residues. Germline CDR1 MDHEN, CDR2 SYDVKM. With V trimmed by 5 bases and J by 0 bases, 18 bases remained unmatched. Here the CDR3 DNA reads TGTGCCAGCAGTCCCCGACAGGGCATCGCTAGCGGGGGATACCAAGAGACCCAGTACTTC. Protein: CASSPRQGIASGGYQETQYF.

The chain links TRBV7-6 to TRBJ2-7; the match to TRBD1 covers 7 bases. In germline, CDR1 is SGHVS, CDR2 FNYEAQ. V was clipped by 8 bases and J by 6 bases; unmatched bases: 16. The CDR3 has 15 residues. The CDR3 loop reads CASGRIRGRAVEQYF. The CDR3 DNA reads TGTGCCAGCGGCCGAATAAGGGGGCGCGCCGTCGAGCAGTACTTC. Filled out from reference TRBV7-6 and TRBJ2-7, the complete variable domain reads GAGVSQSPRYKVTKRGQDVALRCDPISGHVSLYWYRQALGQGPEFLTYFNYEAQQDKSGLPNDRFSAERPEGSISTLTIQRTEQRDSAMYRCASGRIRGRAVEQYFGPGTRLTVT.

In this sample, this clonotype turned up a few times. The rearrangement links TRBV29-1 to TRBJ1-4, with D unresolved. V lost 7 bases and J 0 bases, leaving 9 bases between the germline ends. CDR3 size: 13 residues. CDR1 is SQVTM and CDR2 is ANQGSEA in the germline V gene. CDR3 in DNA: TGCAGCGGCATGTACTCAACTAATGAAAAACTGTTTTTT. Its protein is CSGMYSTNEKLFF. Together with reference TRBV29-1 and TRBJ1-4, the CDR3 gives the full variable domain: SAVISQKPSRDICQRGTSLTIQCQVDSQVTMMFWYRQQPGQSLTLIATANQGSEATYESGFVIDKFPISRPNLTFSTLTVSNMSPEDSSIYLCSGMYSTNEKLFFGSGTQLSVL.

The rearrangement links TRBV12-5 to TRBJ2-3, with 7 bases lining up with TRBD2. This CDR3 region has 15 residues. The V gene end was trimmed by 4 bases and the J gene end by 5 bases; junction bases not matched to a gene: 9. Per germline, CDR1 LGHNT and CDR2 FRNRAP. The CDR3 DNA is TGTGCTAGTGGTTCCTCTCGGGGGGATGTAGATACGCAGTATTTT. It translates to CASGSSRGDVDTQYF.

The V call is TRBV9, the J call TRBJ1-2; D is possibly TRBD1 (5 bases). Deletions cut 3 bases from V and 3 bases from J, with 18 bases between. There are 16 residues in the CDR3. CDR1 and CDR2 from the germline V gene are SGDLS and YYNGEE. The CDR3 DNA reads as TGTGCCAGCAGCGAATCCCCAGGGATTGCAGACTATGGCTACACCTTC. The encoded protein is CASSESPGIADYGYTF.

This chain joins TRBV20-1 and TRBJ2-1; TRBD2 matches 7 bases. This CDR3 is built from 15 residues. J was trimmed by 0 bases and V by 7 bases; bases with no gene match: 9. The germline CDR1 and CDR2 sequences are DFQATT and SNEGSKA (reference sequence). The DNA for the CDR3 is TGCAGTGTTACCGGGACTAAGAGCTCCTACAATGAGCAGTTCTTC. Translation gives CSVTGTKSSYNEQFF.

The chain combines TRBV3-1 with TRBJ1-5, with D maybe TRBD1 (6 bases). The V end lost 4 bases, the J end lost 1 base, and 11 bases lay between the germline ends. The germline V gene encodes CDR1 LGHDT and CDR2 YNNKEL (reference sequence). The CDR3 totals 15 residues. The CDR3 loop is CASSPGGRSNQPQHF. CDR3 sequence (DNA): TGTGCCAGCAGCCCGGGGGGCAGGAGCAATCAGCCCCAGCATTTT.

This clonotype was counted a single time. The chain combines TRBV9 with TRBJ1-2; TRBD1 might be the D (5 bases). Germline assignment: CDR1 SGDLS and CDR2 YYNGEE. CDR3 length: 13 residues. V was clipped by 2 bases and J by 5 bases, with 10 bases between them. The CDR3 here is CASSVEGTYGYTF. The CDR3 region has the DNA TGTGCCAGCAGCGTTGAGGGGACTTATGGCTACACCTTC.

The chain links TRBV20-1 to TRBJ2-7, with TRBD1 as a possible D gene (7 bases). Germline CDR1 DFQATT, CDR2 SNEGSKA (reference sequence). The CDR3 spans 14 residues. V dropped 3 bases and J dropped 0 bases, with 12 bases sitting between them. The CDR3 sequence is CSASSGQASYEQYF. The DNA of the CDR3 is TGCAGTGCTAGTAGCGGACAGGCCTCCTACGAGCAGTACTTC.

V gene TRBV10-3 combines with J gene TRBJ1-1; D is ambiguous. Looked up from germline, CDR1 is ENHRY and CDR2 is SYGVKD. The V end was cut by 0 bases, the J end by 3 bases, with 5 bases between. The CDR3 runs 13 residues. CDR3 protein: CAISESRDTEAFF. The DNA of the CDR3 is TGTGCCATCAGTGAGTCGAGGGACACTGAAGCTTTCTTT.

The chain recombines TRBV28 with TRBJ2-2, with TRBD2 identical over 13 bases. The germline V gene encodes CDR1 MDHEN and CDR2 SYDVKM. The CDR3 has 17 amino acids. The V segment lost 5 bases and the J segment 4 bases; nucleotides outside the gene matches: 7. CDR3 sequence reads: CASSIRTSGRPTGELFF. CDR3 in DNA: TGTGCCAGCAGTATCAGGACTAGCGGGAGACCCACCGGGGAGCTGTTTTTT.

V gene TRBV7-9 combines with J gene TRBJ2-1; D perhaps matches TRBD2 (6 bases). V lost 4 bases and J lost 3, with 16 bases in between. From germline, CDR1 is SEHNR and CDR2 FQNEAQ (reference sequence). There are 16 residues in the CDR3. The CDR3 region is CASSSPGVSGYNEQFF. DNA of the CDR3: TGTGCCAGCAGCTCCCCCGGGGTTAGCGGCTACAATGAGCAGTTCTTC.

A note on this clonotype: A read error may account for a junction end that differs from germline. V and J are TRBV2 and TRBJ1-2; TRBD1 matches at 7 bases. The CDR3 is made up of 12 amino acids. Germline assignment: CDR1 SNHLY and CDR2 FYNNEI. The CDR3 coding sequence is TGTGTCAGCAGGGTAGAGGGGGCCGGCTACACCTTC. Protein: CVSRVEGAGYTF.

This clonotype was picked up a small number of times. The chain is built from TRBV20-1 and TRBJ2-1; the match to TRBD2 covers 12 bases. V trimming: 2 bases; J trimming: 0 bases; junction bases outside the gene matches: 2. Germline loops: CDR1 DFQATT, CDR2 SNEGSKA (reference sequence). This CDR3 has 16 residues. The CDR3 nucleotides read TGCAGTGCTAGAACGACTAGCGGGAGCTCCTACAATGAGCAGTTCTTC. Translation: CSARTTSGSSYNEQFF.

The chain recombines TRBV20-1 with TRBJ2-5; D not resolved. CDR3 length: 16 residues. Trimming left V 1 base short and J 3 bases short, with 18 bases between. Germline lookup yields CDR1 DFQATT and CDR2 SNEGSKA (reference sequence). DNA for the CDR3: TGCAGTGCTAGAGTATGGCCCGGTTCCCTTAAAGAGACCCAGTACTTC. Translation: CSARVWPGSLKETQYF.

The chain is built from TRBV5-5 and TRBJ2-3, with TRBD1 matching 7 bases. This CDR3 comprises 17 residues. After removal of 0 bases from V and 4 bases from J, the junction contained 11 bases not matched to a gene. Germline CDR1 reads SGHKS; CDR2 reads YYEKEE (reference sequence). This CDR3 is CASSLDEAGGRADTQYF. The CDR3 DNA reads TGTGCCAGCAGCTTGGACGAGGCAGGGGGAAGAGCAGATACGCAGTATTTT.

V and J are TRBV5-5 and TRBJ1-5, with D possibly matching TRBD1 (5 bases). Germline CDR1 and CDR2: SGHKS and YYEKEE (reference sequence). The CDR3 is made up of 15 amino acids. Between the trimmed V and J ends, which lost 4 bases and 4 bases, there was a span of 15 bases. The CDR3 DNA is TGTGCCAGCAGCGGCGGGGGAGGGTGGAATCAGCCCCAGCATTTT. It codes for CASSGGGGWNQPQHF.

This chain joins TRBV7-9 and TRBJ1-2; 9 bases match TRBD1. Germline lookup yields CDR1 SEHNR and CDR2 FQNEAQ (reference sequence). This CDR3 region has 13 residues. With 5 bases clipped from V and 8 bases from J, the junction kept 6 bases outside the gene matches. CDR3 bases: TGTGCCAGCAGCCGTGGGACAGGGAACGGCTACACCTTC. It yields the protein CASSRGTGNGYTF.

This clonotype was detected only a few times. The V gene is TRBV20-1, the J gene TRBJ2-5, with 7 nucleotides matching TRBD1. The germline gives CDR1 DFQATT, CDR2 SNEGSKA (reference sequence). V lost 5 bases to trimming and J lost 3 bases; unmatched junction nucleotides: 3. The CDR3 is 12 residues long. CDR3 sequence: CSAAQGKETQYF. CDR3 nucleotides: TGCAGTGCTGCACAGGGGAAAGAGACCCAGTACTTC.

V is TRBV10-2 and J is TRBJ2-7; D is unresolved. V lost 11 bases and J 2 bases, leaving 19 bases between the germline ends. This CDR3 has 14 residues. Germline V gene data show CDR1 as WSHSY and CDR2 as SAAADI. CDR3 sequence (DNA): TGCGCCGCCTCCCCTTTTGAAGGGACCTACGAGCAGTACTTC. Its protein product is CAASPFEGTYEQYF.

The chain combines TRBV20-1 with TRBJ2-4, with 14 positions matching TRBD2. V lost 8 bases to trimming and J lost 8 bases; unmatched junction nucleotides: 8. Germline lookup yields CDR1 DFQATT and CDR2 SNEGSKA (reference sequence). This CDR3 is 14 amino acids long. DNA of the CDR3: TGCAGTACCCCCGGGACTAGCGGGAGAGACATTCAGTACTTC. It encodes CSTPGTSGRDIQYF.

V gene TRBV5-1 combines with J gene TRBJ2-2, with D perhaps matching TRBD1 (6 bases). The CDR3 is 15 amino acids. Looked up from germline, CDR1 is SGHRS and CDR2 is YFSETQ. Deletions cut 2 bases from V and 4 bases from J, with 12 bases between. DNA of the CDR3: TGCGCCAGCAGCTTAGGGACATCCTCCACCGGGGAGCTGTTTTTT. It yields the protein CASSLGTSSTGELFF. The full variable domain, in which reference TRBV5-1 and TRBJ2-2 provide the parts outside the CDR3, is KAGVTQTPRYLIKTRGQQVTLSCSPISGHRSVSWYQQTPGQGLQFLFEYFSETQRNKGNFPGRFSGRQFSNSRSEMNVSTLELGDSALYLCASSLGTSSTGELFFGEGSRLTVL.

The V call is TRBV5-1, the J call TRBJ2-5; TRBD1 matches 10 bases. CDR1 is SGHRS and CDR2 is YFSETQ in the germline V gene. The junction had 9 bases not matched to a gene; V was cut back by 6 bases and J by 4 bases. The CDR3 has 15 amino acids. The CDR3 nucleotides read TGCGCCAGCACTTCGACAGGGGGCGACCCAGAGACCCAGTACTTC. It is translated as CASTSTGGDPETQYF.

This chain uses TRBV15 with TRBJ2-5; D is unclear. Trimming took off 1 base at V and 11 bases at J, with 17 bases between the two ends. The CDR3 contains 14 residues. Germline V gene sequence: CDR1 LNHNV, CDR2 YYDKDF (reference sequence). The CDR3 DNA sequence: TGTGCCACCAGCAGAGGTGAAAGACCTACGAAGCAGTACTTC. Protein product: CATSRGERPTKQYF.

DNA for the CDR3: TGCAGTGCTAGCAGGGGGAATGGAAACACCATATATTTT. Protein sequence: CSASRGNGNTIYF. V gene TRBV20-1 combines with J gene TRBJ1-3, with TRBD1 matching over 7 bases. J was trimmed by 3 bases and V by 3 bases; bases with no gene match: 2. In germline, CDR1 is DFQATT, CDR2 SNEGSKA (reference sequence). This CDR3 region has 13 residues.

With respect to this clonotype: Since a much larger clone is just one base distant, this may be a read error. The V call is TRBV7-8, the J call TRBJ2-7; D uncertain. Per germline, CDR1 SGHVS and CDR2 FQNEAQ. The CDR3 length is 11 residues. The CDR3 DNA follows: TGTACCAGCAGCACCTCCTACGAGCAGTACTTC. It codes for CTSSTSYEQYF.

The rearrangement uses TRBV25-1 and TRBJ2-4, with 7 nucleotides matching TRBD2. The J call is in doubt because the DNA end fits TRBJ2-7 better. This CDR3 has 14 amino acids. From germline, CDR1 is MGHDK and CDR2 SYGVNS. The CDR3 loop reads CASSEWGGLYEQYF. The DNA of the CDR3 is TGTGCCAGCAGTGAATGGGGGGGTCTTTACGAGCAGTACTTC.

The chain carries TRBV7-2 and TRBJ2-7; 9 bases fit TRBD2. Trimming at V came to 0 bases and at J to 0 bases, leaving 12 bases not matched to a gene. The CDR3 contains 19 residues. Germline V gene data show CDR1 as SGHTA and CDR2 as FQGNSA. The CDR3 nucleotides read TGTGCCAGCAGCTTAGCATTTGGGCTAGCGGGAAAAATCTCCTACGAGCAGTACTTC. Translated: CASSLAFGLAGKISYEQYF.

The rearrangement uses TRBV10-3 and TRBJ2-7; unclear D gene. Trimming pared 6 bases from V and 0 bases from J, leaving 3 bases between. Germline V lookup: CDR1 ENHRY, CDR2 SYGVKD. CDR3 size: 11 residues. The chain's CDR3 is CAIRDSYEQYF. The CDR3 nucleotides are TGTGCCATCAGGGACTCCTACGAGCAGTACTTC.

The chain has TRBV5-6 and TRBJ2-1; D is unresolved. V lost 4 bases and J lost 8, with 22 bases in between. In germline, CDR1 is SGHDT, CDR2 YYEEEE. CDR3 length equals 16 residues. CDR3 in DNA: TGTGCCAGCAGCCTCATTCTAGGCTCCGCCTTCGATGAGCAGTTCTTC. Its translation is CASSLILGSAFDEQFF.

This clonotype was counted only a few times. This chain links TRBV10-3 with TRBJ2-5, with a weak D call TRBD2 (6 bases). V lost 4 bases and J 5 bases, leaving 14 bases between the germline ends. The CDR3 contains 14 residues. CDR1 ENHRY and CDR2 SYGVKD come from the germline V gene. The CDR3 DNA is TGTGCCATCAGTGTAGAAGCGGGCTACGAGACCCAGTACTTC. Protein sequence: CAISVEAGYETQYF.